This TCR beta chain comes out of a study of graft-versus-host responses after intestinal transplantation. For the study at large: Induction using anti-thymocyte globulin, followed by tacrolimus and steroids for approximately 3 years, was given to all recipients. Study-level findings and limits: Circulating GvH clone levels at their peak were associated with HvG declines (early post-transplant). Detected in recipient marrow were GvH clones, some of which were first observed in ileum or blood. Some patients had graft-donor T cell macrochimerism. In their allografts, the ratios of graft-versus-host to host-versus-graft T cell clones were high.

Sequenced by immunoSEQ multiplex PCR; TCRdb stores in-frame clones only, minus some. The sample records about 89,000 clones, roughly 93% being singletons. A word on this clone: No antigen is known for it.

Germline CDR1 reads SQVTM; CDR2 reads ANQGSEA. J gave up 0 bases and V 6 bases, and 3 bases lay outside the gene matches. The CDR3 covers 14 residues. Here the sequenced sample was unstimulated CD4+ T cells sorted from spleen or lymph node cells, taken before transplant. This chain connects TRBV29-1 to TRBJ1-1; 11 nucleotides line up with TRBD1. This receptor was identified in a human donor who was the organ donor for an intestinal transplant. The CDR3 nucleotides are TGCAGCGTGGGACAGGGGGGAATGAACACTGAAGCTTTCTTT. Encoded protein: CSVGQGGMNTEAFF.